The entry below describes one TCR beta chain. No cognate antigen has been identified for it. Base qualities are not recorded, but no much larger clone differs from it by a single base. The collaborating institutions used their own protocols to collect whole blood in K2EDTA tubes. For TCRbeta analysis, collaborator samples were shipped as frozen whole blood, as isolated PBMCs, or as DNA extracted from either sample type. The immunoSEQ Assay, a bias-controlled multiplex PCR, was used to amplify TCRbeta CDR3 regions from genomic DNA. From the authors' description of their analysis: Nucleated cell counts per sample were estimated from amplification of reference gene primers within the assay. Sequence reads were collapsed and filtered to measure the absolute abundance of every unique TCRbeta CDR3 rearrangement. For each sample, productive Simpson clonality was calculated as the square root of Simpson's diversity index over productive rearrangements. Entries here come from immuneACCESS through TCRdb and include only in-frame sequences with V and J called. Some clones fail to appear in such tables; in the studies checked, an unresolved V gene covers under half of the shortfall, and the cause of the remainder is unknown. V, J and clone size derive from that table, while D and trimming were established from the DNA sequence. This sample has 200,000 to 250,000 clones in its table, and approximately 90% of those were observed once. The top ten clones comprise around 1.2% of the sample.

The CDR3 sequence holds 16 residues, the cysteine and phenylalanine included. Here the CDR3 DNA is all that survives: 48 bases in frame from base 1. CDR1 and CDR2 were assigned from the germline V gene as MNHEY and SVGAGI. V was cut back by 0 bases and J by 1 base, leaving a gap of 7 bases between them. This entry comes from a study of blood T cell repertoires in COVID-19 (dated by TCRdb to the early 2020s). Background for the entire study: The collaborator samples originated in the United States, Italy and Spain and spanned the acute and convalescent phases of COVID-19. The material from the prospective study consisted of cDNA or gDNA derived from T cells, B-cell-depleted T cells, or PBMCs. Deeply sampled blood TCRbeta repertoires from subjects exposed to, actively infected with, or recovered from COVID-19 were included in the dataset. The repertoires were made available in a free public database intended to serve as a resource for research on the immune response to SARS-CoV-2. The samples were drawn from two sources: the first 160 participants of the ongoing ImmuneRACE study, and 1,000 to 1,500 subjects contributed by 6 global collaborators. Sample metadata almost always included a de-identified subject ID, COVID-19 status, age in years and sex. Where available, HLA class I and class II types were taken from metadata supplied by the sample provider and were not determined by assay-based typing. Paper-wide results and their limitations: How much clinical and demographic metadata was included differed by source and by participant, and the metadata was provided uncurated.

Sequencing input: peripheral blood. The TCR sequence derives from a man aged 25-40 years with acute or convalescent COVID-19. The chain links TRBV6-5 with TRBJ1-6; the D gene identity is not certain. The nucleotides read TGTGCCAGCAGTTACTCGGGCCTTTCCTATAATTCACCCCTCCACTTT. Protein translation: CASSYSGLSYNSPLHF.